The 9 T cell receptor beta chains reported below all come from one sample, sequenced in a study of shared clonotypes between healthy human individuals. Naive CD8 cells lacked CD45RO and underwent positive selection for CCR7, leaving out terminally differentiated effector memory CD45RA+ cells. Measured with immunoSEQ multiplex PCR; TCRdb has only the in-frame clones, and not every one. This sample yields around 2.1 million clones, of which 93% are seen a single time; about 1.5% belongs to the top ten. The specimen sequenced was naive CD8+ T cells from PBMCs. Every receptor here comes from a man younger than 35 in good health. Some clones in this sample may be carry-over from other donors' samples.

V and J are TRBV7-9 and TRBJ2-1; no definite D call. V was cut by 5 bases and J by 8 bases, with 7 bases left in between. The CDR3 contains 11 residues. Looked up from germline, CDR1 is SEHNR and CDR2 is FQNEAQ (reference sequence). The CDR3 sequence: CASSPDHEQFF. CDR3 sequence (DNA): TGTGCCAGCAGCCCCGACCATGAGCAGTTCTTC.

The chain carries TRBV6-5 and TRBJ1-6; TRBD1 aligns across 9 bases. CDR1 MNHEY and CDR2 SVGAGI come from the germline V gene. The CDR3 sequence is 14 residues long. J lost 8 bases, V lost 4 bases, and 3 bases had no gene match. The CDR3 sequence: CASSSGQGHSPLHF. The CDR3 DNA sequence: TGTGCCAGCAGTTCGGGACAGGGCCATTCACCCCTCCACTTT.

This chain joins TRBV29-1 and TRBJ2-4; D might be TRBD1 (5 bases). CDR1 SQVTM and CDR2 ANQGSEA come from the germline V gene. The CDR3 runs to 13 residues. Trimming removed 6 bases from V and 0 bases from J, with 9 bases in between. The CDR3 coding sequence is TGCAGCGTCGAGACAGTAGCCAAAAACATTCAGTACTTC. It specifies CSVETVAKNIQYF.

The chain carries TRBV7-8 and TRBJ2-1, with TRBD2 matching 9 bases. The CDR3 has 15 amino acids. The J segment lost 5 bases and the V segment lost 8 bases, leaving 10 bases of the junction unmatched. The germline V gene has CDR1 SGHVS and CDR2 FQNEAQ. The CDR3 protein is CASGYVGLANNEQFF. In DNA form, the CDR3 reads TGTGCCAGCGGATATGTAGGACTAGCGAACAATGAGCAGTTCTTC. Supplemented by reference TRBV7-8 and TRBJ2-1, the full variable domain reads GAGVSQSPRYKVAKRGQDVALRCDPISGHVSLFWYQQALGQGPEFLTYFQNEAQLDKSGLPSDRFFAERPEGSVSTLKIQRTQQEDSAVYLCASGYVGLANNEQFFGPGTRLTVL.

This chain uses TRBV21-1 with TRBJ2-1; no check of the table's D call, TRBD2, against the DNA was made. TRBV21-1 constitutes a pseudogene. The CDR3 is 16 residues long. The CDR3 sequence is CARVRLAGDLTNEQFF. The CDR3 DNA reads TGTGCCAGGGTTAGACTAGCGGGAGATTTAACGAATGAGCAGTTCTTC.

The chain carries TRBV7-9 and TRBJ2-5; either TRBD1 or TRBD2 may fit D (6 bases each). Trimming pared 5 bases from V and 3 bases from J, leaving 13 bases between. Germline V gene data show CDR1 as SEHNR and CDR2 as FQNEAQ (reference sequence). The CDR3 runs 14 residues. CDR3: CASSPQGGKETQYF. In DNA, the CDR3 is TGTGCCAGCAGCCCTCAAGGGGGGAAAGAGACCCAGTACTTC.

The chain couples TRBV7-9 to TRBJ1-1; D is undetermined. V was shortened by 6 bases and J by 1 base, with 15 bases between the two germline ends. CDR3 length: 15 amino acids. CDR1 is SEHNR, CDR2 FQNEAQ, per germline (reference sequence). The CDR3 region has the DNA TGTGCCAGCAGTCTACCGACCGGGGAGAACACTGAAGCTTTCTTT. Translated: CASSLPTGENTEAFF.

This rearrangement joins TRBV18 to TRBJ2-5; D unclear. V lost 2 bases and J lost 2, with 12 bases in between. CDR1 is KGHSH, CDR2 LQKENI, per germline. The CDR3 has 15 residues. The CDR3 nucleotides are TGTGCCAGCTCACCAGGTCCACAGCCGCAAGAGACCCAGTACTTC. It specifies CASSPGPQPQETQYF.

This clone showed up just a few times. The CDR3, as DNA: TGTGCCAGCAGCCCCGGAGGGACGAGCAATCAGCCCCAGCATTTT. Protein: CASSPGGTSNQPQHF. This chain links TRBV5-6 with TRBJ1-5; TRBD1 might be the D (5 bases). This CDR3 region has 15 residues. Trimming removed 4 bases from V and 1 base from J, with 12 bases in between. Germline CDR1 is SGHDT and CDR2 is YYEEEE.